A single sample is the source of the 32 T cell receptor beta chains below, sequenced in a study of shared clonotypes between healthy human individuals. Terminally differentiated effector memory CD45RA+ cells were excluded from the naive CD8 cells, which were CD45RO-negative and positively selected for CCR7. Clones were sequenced by immunoSEQ multiplex PCR, and TCRdb holds only the in-frame ones, with some missing. The sample contains approximately 2,000,000 clones, 80% to 95% of which appear only once. Material: naive CD8+ T cells from PBMCs. Every receptor here comes from a man aged 18 to 29 in good health. Some clones in this sample may be carry-over from other donors' samples.

V gene TRBV7-9 combines with J gene TRBJ1-2; D is unresolved. The germline V and J ends were trimmed by 3 bases and 2 bases, with 7 bases remaining between them. The CDR3 covers 13 residues. Germline V gene sequence: CDR1 SEHNR, CDR2 FQNEAQ (reference sequence). The CDR3 sequence: CASSFFINYGYTF. CDR3 nucleotides: TGTGCCAGCAGCTTCTTTATAAACTATGGCTACACCTTC.

The chain joins TRBV2 to TRBJ2-7, with D perhaps TRBD1 (6 bases). V was clipped by 0 bases and J by 3 bases, with 12 bases between them. The CDR3 is made up of 15 amino acids. Germline loops: CDR1 SNHLY, CDR2 FYNNEI. The CDR3 spells CASSEAGTNIYEQYF. Written as DNA, the CDR3 is TGTGCCAGCAGTGAAGCGGGGACAAATATCTACGAGCAGTACTTC.

J is TRBJ2-7 and V is TRBV14; TRBD1 matches 7 bases. CDR1 is SGHDN, CDR2 FVKESK, per germline. The CDR3 has 14 residues. Losses at the gene ends were 1 base for V and 5 bases for J; bases not matched to a gene: 5. CDR3 residues: CASSQGGGADEQYF. DNA of the CDR3: TGTGCCAGCAGCCAAGGAGGGGGCGCGGACGAGCAGTACTTC.

This clone was seen only once. This chain joins TRBV7-8 and TRBJ1-1; TRBD1 might be the D (5 bases). CDR3 length equals 14 residues. Deletions cut 5 bases from V and 3 bases from J, with 13 bases between. Per the germline V gene, CDR1 is SGHVS and CDR2 is FQNEAQ. The chain's CDR3 is CASSLPEGDTEAFF. CDR3 nucleotides: TGTGCCAGCAGCCTACCGGAAGGGGACACTGAAGCTTTCTTT.

J is TRBJ2-7 and V is TRBV7-9; 7 bases fit TRBD1. Losses at the gene ends were 5 bases for V and 7 bases for J; bases not matched to a gene: 5. Germline CDR1 reads SEHNR; CDR2 reads FQNEAQ (reference sequence). The CDR3 is 12 residues long. The CDR3 protein is CASSHTGEEQYF. CDR3 bases: TGTGCCAGCAGCCATACAGGGGAAGAGCAGTACTTC.

J is TRBJ1-1 and V is TRBV5-8; D is unclear. The CDR3 has 14 residues. V shed 0 bases and J shed 1 base, with 7 bases lying between them. CDR1 and CDR2 from the germline V gene are SGHTS and YDEGEE. CDR3 in DNA: TGTGCCAGCAGCTTGGCGCGGTGGAACACTGAAGCTTTCTTT. It specifies CASSLARWNTEAFF.

This clone has only one observation. The chain couples TRBV28 to TRBJ2-1; D possibly corresponds to TRBD1 (6 bases). The V gene lost 6 bases and the J gene lost 2 bases, with 11 bases spanning the gap. Germline CDR1 and CDR2: MDHEN and SYDVKM. This CDR3 is built from 14 residues. CDR3 amino acids: CASSPDRAYNEQFF. CDR3 nucleotides: TGTGCCAGCAGCCCGGACAGAGCCTACAATGAGCAGTTCTTC.

The V gene is TRBV6-1, the J gene TRBJ2-6; the match to TRBD2 covers 9 bases. V gave up 1 base and J gave up 2 bases; unmatched junction bases: 6. The germline V gene encodes CDR1 MNHNS and CDR2 SASEGT. CDR3 length: 18 residues. The CDR3 DNA sequence: TGTGCCAGCAGTGAAGTGGAGCGGGAGGTTGCTGGGGCCAACGTCCTGACTTTC. As protein: CASSEVEREVAGANVLTF.

The chain has TRBV19 and TRBJ2-2; 10 bases are shared with TRBD1. The CDR3 runs 17 residues. Germline V CDR1 and CDR2: LNHDA, SQIVND (reference sequence). V lost 4 bases to trimming and J lost 5 bases; unmatched junction nucleotides: 10. The CDR3 loop reads CASSSLSGQGWTGELFF. The CDR3 DNA reads as TGTGCCAGTAGTAGTCTGTCGGGACAGGGGTGGACCGGGGAGCTGTTTTTT.

A single count supports this clone. The CDR3 is CASLFAGQGNTEAFF. CDR3 DNA: TGTGCCAGCCTTTTTGCGGGACAGGGGAACACTGAAGCTTTCTTT. J is TRBJ1-1 and V is TRBV4-2, with TRBD1 matching over 9 bases. This CDR3 contains 15 residues. V shed 8 bases and J 1 base; nucleotides not matched to a gene: 8. CDR1 is LGHNA, CDR2 YNFKEQ, per germline.

The V gene is TRBV13, the J gene TRBJ2-1; D unresolved. The germline V gene encodes CDR1 PRHDT and CDR2 FYEKMQ (reference sequence). The CDR3 is made up of 16 amino acids. Trimming stripped 0 bases from V and 0 bases from J, with 9 bases between. The chain's CDR3 is CASSLGPYTSYNEQFF. CDR3 coding DNA: TGTGCCAGCAGCTTAGGCCCCTATACCTCCTACAATGAGCAGTTCTTC. The full variable domain, in which reference TRBV13 and TRBJ2-1 provide the parts outside the CDR3, is AAGVIQSPRHLIKEKRETATLKCYPIPRHDTVYWYQQGPGQDPQFLISFYEKMQSDKGSIPDRFSAQQFSDYHSELNMSSLELGDSALYFCASSLGPYTSYNEQFFGPGTRLTVL.

This clone was seen just once. The V and J genes are TRBV9 and TRBJ2-6; a weak D match, TRBD2 (5 bases). CDR3 size: 20 residues. V shed 0 bases and J shed 4 bases, with 23 bases lying between them. Germline V gives CDR1 SGDLS, CDR2 YYNGEE. The CDR3 DNA is TGTGCCAGCAGCGTAGGTCCCGAGGGCCCCCGATCCGCCGGGGCCAACGTCCTGACTTTC. Translating it yields CASSVGPEGPRSAGANVLTF.

This rearrangement joins TRBV4-3 to TRBJ2-1, with TRBD1 matching over 7 bases. Trimming took 0 bases from V and 4 from J; bases not matched to a gene: 9. This CDR3 region has 17 residues. CDR1 is LGHNA and CDR2 is YSLEER in the germline V gene. The CDR3 reads CASSQDPYRGTYNEQFF. The CDR3 DNA sequence: TGCGCCAGCAGCCAAGATCCCTACAGGGGTACGTACAATGAGCAGTTCTTC.

This chain uses TRBV25-1 with TRBJ2-7; TRBD1 aligns across 9 bases. V trimming: 6 bases; J trimming: 5 bases; junction bases outside the gene matches: 11. This CDR3 has 15 amino acids. Germline CDR1 MGHDK, CDR2 SYGVNS. The CDR3 sequence is CASSPRQGVYDEQYF. The CDR3 DNA follows: TGTGCCAGCAGCCCGAGACAGGGGGTTTATGACGAGCAGTACTTC.

The rearrangement joins TRBV28 to TRBJ2-4; the D call may be TRBD1 or TRBD2 (6 bases each). This CDR3 spans 16 amino acids. Germline V gives CDR1 MDHEN, CDR2 SYDVKM. V shed 5 bases and J shed 2 bases, with 16 bases lying between them. Written as DNA, the CDR3 is TGTGCCAGCAGTCTAGACAGGTGGGACTCCAAAAACATTCAGTACTTC. Amino acids: CASSLDRWDSKNIQYF.

This chain links TRBV19 with TRBJ2-1, with D perhaps matching TRBD2 (6 bases). Deletions cut 2 bases from V and 5 bases from J, with 16 bases between. This CDR3 spans 16 amino acids. In germline, CDR1 is LNHDA, CDR2 SQIVND (reference sequence). This CDR3 reads CASSITPREGDNEQFF. CDR3 sequence (DNA): TGTGCCAGTAGTATAACCCCGCGGGAAGGGGACAATGAGCAGTTCTTC.

The J gene is TRBJ2-1, the V gene TRBV15; TRBD1 or TRBD2 may be the D gene (5 bases each). The ends were cut back, 6 bases at V and 0 bases at J, with 12 bases in the middle. Germline CDR1 LNHNV, CDR2 YYDKDF (reference sequence). The CDR3 totals 15 residues. The CDR3 region is CATSAAGSSYNEQFF. In nucleotides, the CDR3 is TGTGCCACCAGTGCAGCAGGGAGCTCCTACAATGAGCAGTTCTTC. Based on the CDR3 plus reference TRBV15 and TRBJ2-1, the full variable domain is DAMVIQNPRYQVTQFGKPVTLSCSQTLNHNVMYWYQQKSSQAPKLLFHYYDKDFNNEADTPDNFQSRRPNTSFCFLDIRSPGLGDTAMYLCATSAAGSSYNEQFFGPGTRLTVL.

CDR3 protein: CASSSGGISNSYEQYF. The CDR3 nucleotides are TGTGCCAGCAGCTCCGGGGGGATCTCCAACTCCTACGAGCAGTACTTC. The chain carries TRBV27 and TRBJ2-7; TRBD2 matches 7 bases. CDR1 and CDR2 from the germline V gene are MNHEY and SMNVEV (reference sequence). Losses at the gene ends were 6 bases for V and 0 bases for J; bases not matched to a gene: 11. CDR3 length: 16 residues.

The chain recombines TRBV5-1 with TRBJ2-7; D may correspond to TRBD1 or TRBD2 (5 bases each). The CDR3 is 16 amino acids. Trimming shortened V by 0 bases and J by 2 bases, and 15 bases separated the two germline ends. Germline CDR1 reads SGHRS; CDR2 reads YFSETQ. Here the CDR3 DNA reads TGCGCCAGCAGCTTGGACCTTGGGGGTGGGGCCTACGAGCAGTACTTC. Protein sequence: CASSLDLGGGAYEQYF. Filled out from reference TRBV5-1 and TRBJ2-7, the complete variable domain reads KAGVTQTPRYLIKTRGQQVTLSCSPISGHRSVSWYQQTPGQGLQFLFEYFSETQRNKGNFPGRFSGRQFSNSRSEMNVSTLELGDSALYLCASSLDLGGGAYEQYFGPGTRLTVT.

The J gene is TRBJ2-1, the V gene TRBV5-1, with 7 bases lining up with TRBD2. This CDR3 contains 17 residues. Unmatched junction bases numbered 10, after V lost 1 base and J lost 3 bases. CDR1 is SGHRS and CDR2 is YFSETQ in the germline V gene. The CDR3: CASSLTPSGLVYNEQFF. The CDR3 DNA is TGCGCCAGCAGCTTGACCCCAAGTGGACTAGTCTACAATGAGCAGTTCTTC. Complete variable domain (other parts from reference TRBV5-1 and TRBJ2-1): KAGVTQTPRYLIKTRGQQVTLSCSPISGHRSVSWYQQTPGQGLQFLFEYFSETQRNKGNFPGRFSGRQFSNSRSEMNVSTLELGDSALYLCASSLTPSGLVYNEQFFGPGTRLTVL.

CDR3 amino acids: CASRLGGSNGELFF. For the CDR3, the DNA is TGTGCCAGCCGACTGGGAGGGTCGAACGGGGAGCTGTTTTTT. The chain uses TRBV27 and TRBJ2-2, with 7 bases identical to TRBD2. V was pared by 8 bases and J by 7 bases, with 10 bases of the junction left unmatched. The CDR3 sequence is 14 residues long. Germline loops: CDR1 MNHEY, CDR2 SMNVEV (reference sequence).

The rearrangement links TRBV25-1 to TRBJ1-2; 8 bases agree with TRBD1. The germline V gene encodes CDR1 MGHDK and CDR2 SYGVNS. There are 13 residues in the CDR3. Trimming removed 6 bases from V and 4 bases from J; junction bases left unmatched: 4. The CDR3 protein is CASSGDRLYGYTF. CDR3 DNA: TGTGCCAGCAGCGGGGACAGGCTCTATGGCTACACCTTC.

This clone has only a few counts. The chain carries TRBV28 and TRBJ1-5, with 7 bases lining up with TRBD1. V lost 5 bases, J lost 5 bases, and 6 bases stayed unmatched. CDR3 length equals 14 residues. Germline CDR1 reads MDHEN; CDR2 reads SYDVKM. DNA of the CDR3: TGTGCCAGCAGTACTGACAGGGACCATCAGCCCCAGCATTTT. Its translation is CASSTDRDHQPQHF.

The genes are TRBV6-1 and TRBJ2-7; 10 positions match TRBD1. Per the germline V gene, CDR1 is MNHNS and CDR2 is SASEGT. The CDR3 has 12 residues. CDR3 in amino acids: CVARDRGYEQYF. Here the CDR3 DNA reads TGTGTAGCCCGGGACAGGGGTTACGAGCAGTACTTC.

This clone came up once. The chain links TRBV27 to TRBJ2-7; 7 bases map to TRBD1. This CDR3 is built from 18 residues. The V and J ends lost 1 base and 3 bases, in that order; junction bases with no gene match: 15. Germline CDR1 MNHEY, CDR2 SMNVEV (reference sequence). The CDR3 is CASSLFPRRTGDDYEQYF. The DNA for the CDR3 is TGTGCCAGCAGTTTATTCCCGCGGCGAACAGGGGACGACTACGAGCAGTACTTC.

This clone was counted once. The V call is TRBV19, the J call TRBJ2-1, with D unresolved. This CDR3 contains 15 residues. Germline V gene sequence: CDR1 LNHDA, CDR2 SQIVND (reference sequence). V lost 3 bases and J 3 bases, leaving 12 bases between the germline ends. The CDR3 sequence: CASSIHAFGYNEQFF. CDR3 DNA: TGTGCCAGTAGTATTCATGCCTTTGGCTACAATGAGCAGTTCTTC.

The chain combines TRBV5-4 with TRBJ2-2; TRBD2 matches 9 bases. This CDR3 is 17 amino acids long. CDR1 and CDR2 (germline): SGHNT, YYREEE (reference sequence). V shed 4 bases and J 0 bases; nucleotides not matched to a gene: 7. In DNA, the CDR3 is TGTGCCAGCAGCCACCCGGTAGCGGGAGCGAACACCGGGGAGCTGTTTTTT. This sequence encodes CASSHPVAGANTGELFF.

This clone was detected only a few times. The V call is TRBV7-9, the J call TRBJ1-1; D unclear. With 1 base removed from V and 6 bases from J, the gap between germline ends came to 9 bases. From germline, CDR1 is SEHNR and CDR2 FQNEAQ (reference sequence). The CDR3 is 13 residues long. CDR3 DNA: TGTGCCAGCAGCTTAGAAGACCCGTCTGAAGCTTTCTTT. It translates to CASSLEDPSEAFF.

The chain has TRBV7-3 and TRBJ2-1, with D perhaps TRBD1 or TRBD2 (5 bases each). CDR3 length: 17 amino acids. V lost 2 bases to trimming and J lost 7 bases, with 21 bases between them. Germline V gene lookup returns CDR1 SGHTA and CDR2 FQGTGA. The CDR3 is CASSLFPRGPLGNEQFF. CDR3 bases: TGTGCCAGCAGCTTATTTCCCCGGGGCCCCCTCGGGAATGAGCAGTTCTTC.

The V call is TRBV27, the J call TRBJ2-5; TRBD1 might be the D (5 bases). V was shortened by 1 base and J by 0 bases, with 12 bases between the two germline ends. Germline CDR1 is MNHEY and CDR2 is SMNVEV (reference sequence). This CDR3 region has 16 residues. The CDR3 here is CASSLLPPRDQETQYF. Here the CDR3 DNA reads TGTGCCAGCAGTTTATTGCCCCCCAGGGACCAAGAGACCCAGTACTTC.

This clone was counted a single time. This CDR3 is also generated by other DNA sequences in the sample. The chain is built from TRBV27 and TRBJ2-2; D is undetermined. The CDR3 has 11 amino acids. The germline V and J ends were trimmed by 8 bases and 3 bases, with 4 bases remaining between them. The germline CDR1 and CDR2 sequences are MNHEY and SMNVEV (reference sequence). The CDR3 coding sequence is TGTGCCAGCCGCGACACCGGGGAGCTGTTTTTT. It encodes CASRDTGELFF.

This sequence joins TRBV15 and TRBJ2-3; TRBD1 aligns across 7 bases. Germline V lookup: CDR1 LNHNV, CDR2 YYDKDF (reference sequence). CDR3 length equals 13 residues. Trimming removed 1 base from V and 6 bases from J; junction bases left unmatched: 1. The CDR3 DNA reads as TGTGCCACCAGCAGAGTCAGGGGGGATACGCAGTATTTT. Amino acid sequence: CATSRVRGDTQYF.